A selection of T cell receptor beta chains follows, all from one sample in a study of blood T cell repertoires in COVID-19. Sequenced by immunoSEQ multiplex PCR; TCRdb stores in-frame clones only, minus some. The table includes approximately 110,000 clones, around 84% detected once. The sequenced sample consisted of peripheral blood. Receptor source: a woman older than 75 with active or convalescent COVID-19. CDR3s include the opening cysteine and the closing phenylalanine or tryptophan. The D gene is left open where the match is weak.

cdr3_length,d_call,v_call,cdr3_aa
13,TRBD1,TRBV3-1/TRBV3-2,CASGGRGTGELFF
13,TRBD2,TRBV6-5,CASSRGLAYEQYF
12,-,TRBV3-1/TRBV3-2,CASSRESNEQFF
13,-,TRBV18,CASSNRDTGELFF
12,-,TRBV29-1,CSARNRDQPQHF
14,-,TRBV5-1,CASSPITGNTEAFF
14,TRBD1,TRBV18,CASSPDRANYGYTF
16,TRBD2,TRBV7-9,CASRGIQTSGSYEQYF
15,-,TRBV7-3,CASSREGGAGQPQHF
15,-,TRBV15,CATSRDPHPENIQYF
18,TRBD2,TRBV19,CASLGQRGAPGSYNEQFF
14,TRBD2,TRBV4-1,CASSQGGFTGELFF
14,-,TRBV19,CASSITGTRETQYF
16,-,TRBV28,CASSFRGGGRRHEQYF
17,TRBD2,TRBV18,CASSPPGLAGAPYEQYF
14,-,TRBV7-2,CASTLGMGTYEQYF
18,TRBD2,TRBV24-1,CATSETRAGTSNYNEQFF
14,-,TRBV27,CASSLGRSSYEQYF
16,-,TRBV7-9,CASSLRGAGEGNEQFF
16,-,TRBV27,CASSLSWGGNGNEQFF
15,TRBD1,TRBV5-1,CASSSPGQGSHEQYF
13,-,TRBV24-1,CATSDFRGYGYTF
14,-,TRBV7-9,CASSLKGIPYEQYF
16,-,TRBV5-1,CASSLGGTSSYNEQFF
14,TRBD1,TRBV29-1,CSVEGTGGSKKLFF
14,-,TRBV7-6,CASGGGGNPYEQYF
16,TRBD1,TRBV18,CASSPIEGQLNEKLFF
13,TRBD1,TRBV2,CAGATGGGTEAFF
12,-,TRBV28,CASSAGPGKRYF
14,TRBD2,TRBV27,CASGISGSIYEQYF
13,-,TRBV7-9,CASNPTLNYGYTF
13,-,TRBV19,CATETGNTGELFF
14,-,TRBV10-3,CAIMTGLAYNEQFF
15,TRBD2,TRBV9,CASRAGLAEGHTQYF
17,TRBD2,TRBV15,CATSRGSGLVSYNEQFF
12,TRBD1,TRBV6-5,CATRDSEETQYF
13,-,TRBV7-9,CASSFNSRGELFF